This T cell receptor (beta chain) emerged from a study of shared clonotypes between healthy human individuals. The germline gives CDR1 SNHLY, CDR2 FYNNEI. The CDR3 is 15 amino acids. After removal of 0 bases from V and 2 bases from J, the junction contained 2 bases not matched to a gene. Study outcomes and limitations: Naive CD4 clonotypes overlapped across a few donors at approximately 5.5%. Investigators collected only blood, and repertoires in tissues likely differ.

TCRdb's copy holds only in-frame clones and misses some; the assay was immunoSEQ multiplex PCR. The sample shows over 2 million clones, about 94% of them seen only once. About this clone: Its antigen is as yet unknown. The sample holds other DNA sequences that translate to the same CDR3.

Naive CD8 cells comprised CD45RO-negative, CCR7-positively selected cells, excluding terminally differentiated effector memory CD45RA+ cells. What was sequenced was naive CD8+ T cells sorted from blood. The sequence was obtained from a man younger than 30 in good health. The chain recombines TRBV2 with TRBJ2-7, with 9 bases identical to TRBD2. Written as DNA, the CDR3 is TGTGCCAGCAGTGAAGCTAGCGGGAGTACCTACGAGCAGTACTTC. It codes for CASSEASGSTYEQYF.